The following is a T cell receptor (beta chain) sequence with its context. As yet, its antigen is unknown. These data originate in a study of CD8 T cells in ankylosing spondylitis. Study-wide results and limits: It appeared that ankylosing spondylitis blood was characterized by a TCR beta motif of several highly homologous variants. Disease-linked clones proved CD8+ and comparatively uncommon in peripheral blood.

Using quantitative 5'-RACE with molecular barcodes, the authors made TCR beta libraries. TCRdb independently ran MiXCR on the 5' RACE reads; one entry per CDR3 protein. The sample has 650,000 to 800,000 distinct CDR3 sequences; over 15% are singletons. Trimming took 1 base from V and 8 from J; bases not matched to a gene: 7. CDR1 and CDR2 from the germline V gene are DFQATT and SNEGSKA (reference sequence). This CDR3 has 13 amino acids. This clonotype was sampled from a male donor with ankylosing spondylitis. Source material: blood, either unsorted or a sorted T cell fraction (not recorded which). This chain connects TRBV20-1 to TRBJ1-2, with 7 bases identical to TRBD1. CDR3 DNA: TGCAGTGCTAGAGCCCAGGGGGAGGACGGCTACACCTTC. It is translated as CSARAQGEDGYTF.